The 27 T cell receptor beta chains below all came from one sample that was sequenced in a study of blood T cell repertoires in COVID-19. Generated by immunoSEQ multiplex PCR, the TCRdb table keeps only in-frame clones and is missing some. The sample has about 140,000 clones, about 79% seen once; the top ten hold roughly 4.7%. Sequenced: peripheral blood. The receptors come from a woman of 80 years or more with active or convalescent COVID-19.

The rearrangement uses TRBV7-3 and TRBJ2-1, with no clear D. The germline V gene encodes CDR1 SGHTA and CDR2 FQGTGA. This CDR3 region has 13 residues. V was shortened by 0 bases and J by 9 bases, with 9 bases between the two germline ends. The CDR3 sequence: CASSLTTSSEQFF. The CDR3 DNA reads TGTGCCAGCAGCTTAACGACTTCCAGTGAGCAGTTCTTC. Full variable domain (rest looked up from reference TRBV7-3 and TRBJ2-1): GAGVSQTPSNKVTEKGKYVELRCDPISGHTALYWYRQSLGQGPEFLIYFQGTGAADDSGLPNDRFFAVRPEGSVSTLKIQRTERGDSAVYLCASSLTTSSEQFFGPGTRLTVL.

The chain employs TRBV28 and TRBJ1-2, with D perhaps TRBD1 (5 bases). Germline-derived CDR1 and CDR2 are MDHEN and SYDVKM. The CDR3 has 14 amino acids. Trimming pared 5 bases from V and 2 bases from J, leaving 12 bases between. CDR3 residues: CASSPGTQNYGYTF. CDR3 nucleotide sequence: TGTGCCAGCAGTCCCGGGACTCAGAACTATGGCTACACCTTC.

This clone was counted once. J is TRBJ2-7 and V is TRBV3-1 (or the pseudogene TRBV3-2); D uncertain. From germline, CDR1 is LGHDT and CDR2 YNNKEL (reference sequence). V lost 7 bases, J lost 5 bases, and 15 bases lay in between. The CDR3 extends over 13 amino acids. The CDR3 reads CASTREYPHEQYF. The CDR3 nucleotides read TGTGCCAGCACGCGCGAGTACCCCCACGAGCAGTACTTC.

The chain has TRBV29-1 and TRBJ2-5; 12 bases map to TRBD2. This CDR3 has 15 residues. CDR1 SQVTM and CDR2 ANQGSEA come from the germline V gene. V lost 6 bases, J lost 5 bases, and 10 bases stayed unmatched. The CDR3 DNA sequence: TGCAGCGTGATCGGACTAGCGGGGCTATCGGAGACCCAGTACTTC. It translates to CSVIGLAGLSETQYF.

The rearrangement links TRBV19 to TRBJ2-3; 8 bases fit TRBD2. The ends lost 3 bases at V and 3 bases at J; junction bases unmatched: 5. This CDR3 spans 15 amino acids. In germline, CDR1 is LNHDA, CDR2 SQIVND (reference sequence). CDR3 DNA sequence: TGTGCCAGTAGTATTCTCCAGCGGGGGACAGATACGCAGTATTTT. Amino acid sequence: CASSILQRGTDTQYF.

The chain recombines TRBV2 with TRBJ2-1; D is unresolved. Trimming left V 5 bases short and J 9 bases short, with 11 bases between. This CDR3 spans 12 amino acids. CDR1 and CDR2 (germline): SNHLY, FYNNEI. The CDR3 loop reads CASSLGVAEQFF. The DNA of the CDR3 is TGTGCCAGCAGTCTCGGTGTAGCTGAGCAGTTCTTC.

The J gene is TRBJ1-1, the V gene TRBV9; no firm D call. V was trimmed by 4 bases and J by 0 bases, leaving 13 bases between them. Germline V CDR1 and CDR2: SGDLS, YYNGEE. CDR3 length equals 15 residues. The CDR3 protein is CASSPRGQLNTEAFF. In DNA form, the CDR3 reads TGTGCCAGCAGCCCGAGAGGGCAGCTGAACACTGAAGCTTTCTTT.

The V call is TRBV7-9, the J call TRBJ2-5, with D maybe TRBD2 (7 bases). The CDR3 has 16 residues. V was clipped by 5 bases and J by 4 bases, with 20 bases between them. Germline values: CDR1 SEHNR, CDR2 FQNEAQ (reference sequence). DNA for the CDR3: TGTGCCAGCAGCACCCGGGGGGTTGGGGGCCGAGAGACCCAGTACTTC. Translation: CASSTRGVGGRETQYF.

This chain joins TRBV9 and TRBJ2-1; TRBD2 matches 8 bases. Losses at the gene ends were 0 bases for V and 9 bases for J; bases not matched to a gene: 11. Germline V lookup: CDR1 SGDLS, CDR2 YYNGEE. CDR3 length: 16 amino acids. For the CDR3, the DNA is TGTGCCAGCAGCGTAGATCGAGCGGGGGCCGGGAGTGAGCAGTTCTTC. It yields the protein CASSVDRAGAGSEQFF.

The rearrangement links TRBV4-1 to TRBJ1-6; no clear D. The CDR3 is 19 amino acids. Germline V gene lookup returns CDR1 MGHRA and CDR2 YSYEKL. V was pared by 1 base and J by 2 bases, with 18 bases between. CDR3 region: CASSQGRPLSGTYNSPLHF. The CDR3 bases are TGCGCCAGCAGCCAAGGGCGACCTCTCAGCGGGACCTATAATTCACCCCTCCACTTT.

This clone is a singleton in its sample. This sequence joins TRBV4-3 and TRBJ1-2; weak D call: TRBD1 (6 bases). CDR3 length equals 13 residues. CDR1 is LGHNA and CDR2 is YSLEER in the germline V gene. Trimming cost V 0 bases and J 14 bases, with 16 bases left between them. The CDR3 DNA sequence: TGCGCCAGCAGCCAAGAAGTGACAGGTGCAATAACCTTC. Protein sequence: CASSQEVTGAITF.

A few counts support this clone. The V gene is TRBV6-2 or TRBV6-3, the J gene TRBJ1-2; 10 nucleotides align to TRBD1. With V trimmed by 4 bases and J by 5 bases, 4 bases remained unmatched. This CDR3 contains 14 residues. Germline-derived CDR1 and CDR2 are MNHEY and SVGEGT. As DNA, the CDR3 is TGTGCCAGCAGTTTACCGGGACAGGGGTATGGCTACACCTTC. Its protein is CASSLPGQGYGYTF.

This chain joins TRBV19 and TRBJ1-4, with 12 positions matching TRBD1. The germline CDR1 and CDR2 sequences are LNHDA and SQIVND (reference sequence). Germline trimming cut 5 bases from V and 8 bases from J; bases unmatched to any gene: 12. The CDR3 covers 17 residues. The CDR3 reads CASSPRDRGQVGEKLFF. The CDR3 bases are TGTGCCAGTAGTCCCCGGGACAGGGGGCAAGTAGGGGAAAAACTGTTTTTT. Complete variable domain (other parts from reference TRBV19 and TRBJ1-4): DGGITQSPKYLFRKEGQNVTLSCEQNLNHDAMYWYRQDPGQGLRLIYYSQIVNDFQKGDIAEGYSVSREKKESFPLTVTSAQKNPTAFYLCASSPRDRGQVGEKLFFGSGTQLSVL.

The CDR3 DNA reads as TGTGCCAGCTCAAATTCGGGGAAGGTGTCTGAAGCTTTCTTT. Residues: CASSNSGKVSEAFF. The rearrangement joins TRBV18 to TRBJ1-1; D is unclear. V gave up 5 bases and J gave up 6 bases, with 16 bases separating them. CDR1 is KGHSH, CDR2 LQKENI, per germline. The CDR3 contains 14 residues.

V usage is TRBV5-5 and J usage is TRBJ1-2; 8 positions match TRBD1. CDR1 SGHKS and CDR2 YYEKEE come from the germline V gene (reference sequence). V gave up 4 bases and J gave up 6 bases; unmatched junction bases: 5. The CDR3 runs to 13 residues. The CDR3 sequence: CASSERQGNGYTF. The CDR3 DNA reads TGTGCCAGCAGCGAACGACAGGGGAATGGCTACACCTTC. The full variable domain, completed using reference TRBV5-5 and TRBJ1-2, is DAGVTQSPTHLIKTRGQQVTLRCSPISGHKSVSWYQQVLGQGPQFIFQYYEKEERGRGNFPDRFSARQFPNYSSELNVNALLLGDSALYLCASSERQGNGYTFGSGTRLTVV.

CDR3 DNA: TGTGCCAGCAGTTTCCGGGACTACTATGGCTACACCTTC. Protein product: CASSFRDYYGYTF. The V call is TRBV28, the J call TRBJ1-2; TRBD1 is a possible D gene (5 bases). The CDR3 length is 13 residues. From germline, CDR1 is MDHEN and CDR2 SYDVKM. V lost 3 bases and J lost 3, with 8 bases in between.

The sample holds a few counts of this clone. V usage is TRBV21-1 and J usage is TRBJ1-2; the table names TRBD1, a call not compared with the DNA. TRBV21-1 corresponds to a pseudogene. CDR3 length equals 15 residues. The CDR3 protein is CASSKAARANYGYTF. Here the CDR3 DNA reads TGTGCCAGCAGCAAAGCAGCCAGGGCCAATTATGGCTACACCTTC.

This chain's CDR3 is CASSQGASGGRNPSTDTQYF. CDR3 in DNA: TGTGCCAGCAGCCAAGGGGCTAGCGGGGGCCGCAATCCTAGCACAGATACGCAGTATTTT. The rearrangement uses TRBV3-1 (or the pseudogene TRBV3-2) and TRBJ2-3, with 10 bases matching TRBD2. Germline CDR1 LGHDT, CDR2 YNNKEL (reference sequence). V dropped 1 base and J dropped 0; count of bases not matched to a gene: 13. This CDR3 comprises 20 residues.

This chain joins TRBV14 and TRBJ2-7; tentative D call: TRBD1 (6 bases). Germline V lookup: CDR1 SGHDN, CDR2 FVKESK. The CDR3 is 15 residues long. Trimming removed 0 bases at V and 5 bases at J, with 14 bases between. Here the CDR3 reads CASSQDISGVDEQYF. The CDR3 DNA reads as TGTGCCAGCAGCCAAGATATTTCAGGGGTCGACGAGCAGTACTTC.

CDR3 nucleotide sequence: TGCAGTGCTAGTCGGGACTCCTCGCCTTCACCCCTCCACTTT. Amino acid sequence: CSASRDSSPSPLHF. This chain joins TRBV20-1 and TRBJ1-6; the D gene is possibly TRBD1 (5 bases). Germline lookup yields CDR1 DFQATT and CDR2 SNEGSKA (reference sequence). There are 14 residues in the CDR3. The germline V and J ends were trimmed by 3 bases and 9 bases, with 15 bases remaining between them.

CDR3 in DNA: TGCGCCAGCAGCCAAGGACAGGTAAATACCTACGAGCAGTACTTC. Its translation: CASSQGQVNTYEQYF. This rearrangement joins TRBV4-1 to TRBJ2-7; TRBD1 might be the D (6 bases). This CDR3 spans 15 amino acids. CDR1 is MGHRA, CDR2 YSYEKL, per germline. Trimming took off 1 base at V and 2 bases at J, with 12 bases between the two ends.

The rearrangement joins TRBV7-2 to TRBJ1-2, with TRBD1 identical over 12 bases. In germline, CDR1 is SGHTA, CDR2 FQGNSA. The CDR3 has 14 amino acids. The trim removed 5 bases at V and 5 bases at J, leaving 3 bases unmatched. The CDR3 DNA reads TGTGCCAGCAGCCTGGGACAGGGGGCTTATGGCTACACCTTC. Translated: CASSLGQGAYGYTF.

This clone came up many times. V and J are TRBV28 and TRBJ1-1, with unresolved D. V shed 6 bases and J shed 3 bases, with 11 bases lying between them. Germline V CDR1 and CDR2: MDHEN, SYDVKM. The CDR3 covers 13 residues. In DNA form, the CDR3 reads TGTGCCAGCAGGAAGGGAGCGCACACTGAAGCTTTCTTT. Translation: CASRKGAHTEAFF.

The DNA of the CDR3 is TGTGCCAGCAGCACTGGACAGGGGGCGGTCTTAGATACGCAGTATTTT. Its protein is CASSTGQGAVLDTQYF. The rearrangement links TRBV7-9 to TRBJ2-3; 11 bases match TRBD1. The CDR3 has 16 residues. The V segment lost 5 bases and the J segment 5 bases; nucleotides outside the gene matches: 9. Germline V CDR1 and CDR2: SEHNR, FQNEAQ (reference sequence).

This clone was seen only once. This chain links TRBV9 with TRBJ2-3, with 8 bases lining up with TRBD2. The CDR3 contains 16 residues. V shed 0 bases and J 2 bases; nucleotides not matched to a gene: 5. The V gene's germline CDR1 is SGDLS and CDR2 YYNGEE. Here the CDR3 DNA reads TGTGCCAGCAGCGTAGAGGGGACTAGGTCCACAGATACGCAGTATTTT. The encoded protein is CASSVEGTRSTDTQYF.

This chain uses TRBV2 with TRBJ2-7; D gene ambiguous. CDR1 SNHLY and CDR2 FYNNEI come from the germline V gene. This CDR3 is built from 12 residues. The V end lost 3 bases, the J end lost 3 bases, and 6 bases lay between the germline ends. This chain's CDR3 is CASSDTRYEQYF. The CDR3 DNA follows: TGTGCCAGCAGTGACACACGCTACGAGCAGTACTTC.

V gene TRBV4-2 combines with J gene TRBJ1-2, with unresolved D. The CDR3 contains 11 residues. The V end was cut by 2 bases, the J end by 8 bases, with 6 bases between. Germline V gene data show CDR1 as LGHNA and CDR2 as YNFKEQ. The CDR3 DNA reads TGTGCCAGCAGCCAATCGGGAGGCTACACCTTC. It is translated as CASSQSGGYTF.